These 11 T cell receptor beta chains originate from one sample sequenced in a study of cytomegalovirus exposure and HLA in healthy donors. The PCR contained 60 Vbeta and 13 Jbeta primers. Assay used: immunoSEQ multiplex PCR; TCRdb lists only in-frame clones, some missing. The table records some 130,000 clones, about four fifths of them present only once. What was sequenced was PBMCs. The receptors shown here come from a man younger than 30 in good health and CMV-seronegative.

The V gene is TRBV19, the J gene TRBJ2-2; a weak D match, TRBD2 (5 bases). There are 17 residues in the CDR3. Germline CDR1 LNHDA, CDR2 SQIVND (reference sequence). Trimming shortened V by 5 bases and J by 1 base, and 17 bases separated the two germline ends. The CDR3 DNA reads as TGTGCCAGTAGTCCCACCCCCGACTACCAGAACACCGGGGAGCTGTTTTTT. This codes for CASSPTPDYQNTGELFF.

V gene TRBV27 combines with J gene TRBJ1-2, with 9 bases fitting TRBD1. V was clipped by 3 bases and J by 7 bases; unmatched bases: 6. This CDR3 is built from 14 residues. Germline loops: CDR1 MNHEY, CDR2 SMNVEV (reference sequence). The CDR3 DNA reads as TGTGCCAGCAGTTTCCTGGGGACAGGGTCTGGCTACACCTTC. Translating it yields CASSFLGTGSGYTF.

This clone has a single count. This sequence joins TRBV27 and TRBJ1-3; D is ambiguous. This CDR3 contains 14 residues. The V and J ends lost 4 bases and 2 bases respectively, with 9 bases between them. Germline V CDR1 and CDR2: MNHEY, SMNVEV (reference sequence). The chain's CDR3 is CASSSLQAGNTIYF. The CDR3 coding sequence is TGTGCCAGCAGTTCCCTCCAGGCTGGAAACACCATATATTTT.

This clone is a singleton in its sample. The chain recombines TRBV5-4 with TRBJ1-5; D not resolved. The CDR3 length is 14 residues. Germline V gene lookup returns CDR1 SGHNT and CDR2 YYREEE (reference sequence). Trimming cost V 2 bases and J 4 bases, with 10 bases left between them. The CDR3 protein is CASSFGVLNQPQHF. CDR3 coding DNA: TGTGCCAGCAGCTTCGGGGTACTAAATCAGCCCCAGCATTTT.

CDR3 loop: CASSHYLSTDTQYF. Written as DNA, the CDR3 is TGTGCCAGCAGTCACTATCTGAGCACAGATACGCAGTATTTT. The chain carries TRBV6-5 and TRBJ2-3, with D unresolved. Germline V CDR1 and CDR2: MNHEY, SVGAGI. This CDR3 region has 14 residues. V was pared by 5 bases and J by 0 bases, with 9 bases between.

This sequence joins TRBV6-1 and TRBJ1-3; no clear D gene. Germline CDR1 reads MNHNS; CDR2 reads SASEGT. This CDR3 is 15 amino acids long. The V and J ends lost 7 bases and 0 bases respectively, with 13 bases between them. CDR3: CASTLDVSSGNTIYF. As DNA, the CDR3 is TGTGCCAGCACCCTAGACGTGAGCTCTGGAAACACCATATATTTT.

The rearrangement uses TRBV10-3 and TRBJ2-1, with TRBD1 as a possible D gene (6 bases). This CDR3 comprises 13 residues. Trimming took 7 bases from V and 1 from J, leaving 8 bases between them. Germline CDR1 is ENHRY and CDR2 is SYGVKD. CDR3 nucleotide sequence: TGTGCCATCACCGGACAGTCCTACAATGAGCAGTTCTTC. Translated, it gives CAITGQSYNEQFF.

The chain has TRBV5-1 and TRBJ2-6; TRBD1 agrees at 8 bases. Trimming removed 3 bases from V and 3 bases from J; junction bases left unmatched: 11. Germline values: CDR1 SGHRS, CDR2 YFSETQ. The CDR3 has 18 residues. The DNA for the CDR3 is TGCGCCAGCAGCTCAACAGGGGGGCCTTTAAGTGGGGCCAACGTCCTGACTTTC. Residues: CASSSTGGPLSGANVLTF.

The V gene is TRBV10-2, the J gene TRBJ2-3; 7 bases are shared with TRBD2. Germline CDR1 and CDR2: WSHSY and SAAADI. This CDR3 spans 14 amino acids. Unmatched junction bases numbered 7, after V lost 6 bases and J lost 4 bases. The CDR3 coding sequence is TGCGCCAGCAGCCGGACTAGTCGTGCAGATACGCAGTATTTT. This encodes CASSRTSRADTQYF.

V is TRBV7-9 and J is TRBJ2-5, with D possibly being TRBD1 (6 bases). The CDR3 length is 18 residues. Germline assignment: CDR1 SEHNR and CDR2 FQNEAQ (reference sequence). Trimming stripped 5 bases from V and 5 bases from J, with 27 bases between. CDR3 nucleotide sequence: TGTGCCAGCAGCAGCTTGTGGGATACAGGGCCCAGTGGGGAGACCCAGTACTTC. It translates to CASSSLWDTGPSGETQYF.

The rearrangement joins TRBV11-2 to TRBJ2-3; D might be TRBD2 (7 bases). Germline loops: CDR1 SGHAT, CDR2 FQNNGV. The CDR3 consists of 16 residues. Trimming took off 5 bases at V and 4 bases at J, with 19 bases between the two ends. CDR3 DNA: TGTGCCAGCAGCCCTGGGGGGGCGCGGAGGCCAGATACGCAGTATTTT. Its protein is CASSPGGARRPDTQYF.